This T cell receptor beta chain was observed in a study of blood T cells in healthy people across ages (dated by TCRdb to between 2015 and 2017). Broadly, across the study: In model experiments, roughly one uniquely barcoded TCR beta cDNA molecule per two T cells was captured by template switching. Age-related changes in TCR beta repertoire diversity were measured in the study by deep sequencing normalized with unique cDNA molecular identifiers. Two additional independent replicas of 1 million unique cDNA reads from the same blood draw were analyzed for two donors (one aged 18 to 30 and one aged 80 or older). Donors were grouped into four age groups: young (average 16 years), middle-aged (approximately 41), aged (around 60) and long-lived (approximately 75).

As to this clonotype: Its antigen is unknown. The record has no base qualities; no much larger clone is one base away.

The library relied on 5' RACE. These reads were obtained on an Illumina HiSeq 2500. A second PCR of 7 to 11 cycles was run with a J-beta primer mix and a sample-barcoded 5' primer. Each TCR beta cDNA molecule received a unique molecular identifier from a template-switch 5' adaptor carrying 12 random nucleotides. At least 2.5 million CDR3-containing paired-end reads were obtained from each sample. All of the RNA was converted into first-strand cDNA using the Mint cDNA synthesis kit, with a TRBC-specific oligonucleotide serving as the primer. Following uracil-DNA glycosylase treatment, all cDNA underwent a first 18-cycle PCR with the universal primers M1SS and BC2_uni_R. In the source study's methods: Each sample was normalized by randomly selecting 1 million high-quality reads, each carrying a distinct molecular identifier. Instead of being binned into consensus sequences, reads that shared molecular identifiers were thrown out. MiTCR, set to a Q25 quality threshold and the strictest error-elimination algorithm, was used for CDR3 identification, clonotype clustering and error correction. A nonparametric unseen species model with Euler transformation was used to estimate lower-bound total TCR beta diversity. The public reads were quality trimmed at Q25 with fastp and then assembled into clones with MiXCR by TCRdb, keeping productive beta chains. Every CDR3 protein is listed once, alongside the most common genes and DNA of its rows. The V and J calls reflect TCRdb's pipeline rather than the authors' work. The sample table shows roughly 800,000 distinct CDR3 sequences, and around 25% are seen once. The ten biggest clones cover approximately 2.9% of the sample.

The donors were 40 or so Caucasian individuals from Russia, aged roughly 6 to 100 years, who were systemically healthy. Around 10 milliliters of peripheral blood were collected from each donor into EDTA-treated Vacutainer tubes. Ficoll-Paque density-gradient centrifugation was used to isolate PBMCs, with at least 7 million obtained per sample. Trizol reagent was used to extract total RNA from PBMCs, with at least 6 micrograms per sample. The percentages of naive CD45RAhigh/CD27high T cells were determined by flow cytometry on a PBMC aliquot from every donor. The investigation overall reported the following: The percentage of naive T cells measured by flow cytometry correlated strongly with observed TCR beta diversity. Observed TCR beta diversity per million T cells fell roughly linearly with age, and a significant reduction was already apparent by age roughly 40. Because the CMV infection status of the donors was unknown, age-related changes in expanded clonotypes may potentially have been confounded. Compared with the aged group, more naive CD4+ T cells, fewer expanded clones and increased TCR diversity were shown by the long-lived group, suggesting age selection. Because profiling used bulk unsorted PBMCs, naive and antigen-experienced compartments could not be compared conclusively. Total diversity estimates from one million sequenced T cells were considered lower bounds and underestimates.

As encoded in the germline V gene (reference sequence), CDR1 is MNHEY while CDR2 is SMNVEV. Including cysteine and phenylalanine, the CDR3 has 13 amino acids. The sequence is cut down to CDR3 DNA, 39 bases in frame from base 1. Trimming at the junction amounts to 4 bases on V and 7 bases on J, and the germline ends lie 13 bases apart. This sample also appeared in a second study, on T cells of mothers and their children. The second study also describes: Nine systemically healthy Caucasian individuals served as donors, namely three mothers together with their six children. cDNA synthesis consumed the entire amount of extracted RNA, loaded at about 1.5 ug RNA in each 15 ul reaction. In the second PCR, the M1S primer added sample barcodes and 2-4 random nucleotides. Over 9.5 million TCR beta CDR3 reads were obtained for each mother, and some 3 million reads were obtained for each child. TCR recombination output is similarly shaped by thymic selection in related and unrelated pairs, with a minor effect exerted by inherited differences. Normalized repertoire overlap in related mother-child pairs was always slightly higher than in unrelated mother-child pairs, but the difference was never significant. No persistent microchimeric T cell clones were detected, at a sensitivity of 80 to 100 clones per million clonotypes. Deep NGS was used in the study to compare the TCR beta repertoires of mothers and children and to look for features that separate related mother-child pairs from unrelated individuals. The mean age was roughly 44 +/- 4 years for the mothers and about 12 +/- 4 years for the children. After adapters were ligated using NEBNext reagents, the libraries underwent 100+100 nt paired-end sequencing on an Illumina HiSeq 2000. To prevent cross-contamination, the mother and child libraries were prepared a month apart and were sequenced in separate runs. Between roughly 450,000 and 2,000,000 distinct TCR beta clonotypes were identified per donor. Naive TCR beta clonotypes were estimated from low-frequency clonotypes matched to each donor's FACS-determined naive share, without sorting.

The TCR originated in a boy younger than 18 in good health. This chain is built from TRBV27 and TRBJ1-2; TRBD1 is perhaps the D gene, given 6 matching bases. Sequencing used blood. The nucleotide sequence reads as follows: TGTGCCAGCAGTTCTAGGGGGGTAGGTGGCTACACCTTC. This gives the protein CASSSRGVGGYTF.